This T cell receptor beta chain comes out of a study of CD8+CD57+ T cells in acquired aplastic anemia. This clonotype was recorded many times. Researchers used genomic DNA as the template to profile TCR beta VDJ and CDR3. TCRdb reprocessed the reads with MiXCR, giving one entry per CDR3 protein. The sample holds around 180,000 distinct CDR3 sequences, under 75% seen once. Trimming left V 6 bases short and J 5 bases short, with 17 bases between. The germline V gene has CDR1 MGHRA and CDR2 YSYEKL. This CDR3 has 14 residues. The V call is TRBV4-1, the J call TRBJ2-7; D call uncertain. The specimen was sorted CD4+, CD8+, or CD8+CD57+ T cells (not recorded which) from PBMCs. The sequence came from a human donor in good health. The CDR3 DNA follows: TGCGCCAGCAGGTCAAGGGATCTGGGTGACGAGCAGTACTTC. Its protein is CASRSRDLGDEQYF.